This entry describes one T cell receptor (beta chain). The sample comes from a study of blood T cell repertoires in COVID-19. Study context: The origin of the acute and convalescent COVID-19 samples was the United States, Italy and Spain. PBMCs, B-cell-depleted T cells, or T cells were the source of the cDNA or gDNA that made up the material.

As processed by the authors: Amplifying reference gene primers gave estimates of nucleated cell counts. This table comes from immunoSEQ multiplex PCR, and its TCRdb copy is limited to in-frame clones, with some not included. That table furnishes V, J and clone size, whereas the DNA furnished D and trimming. The sample carries about 130,000 clones, around 89% recorded once. V lost 0 bases, J lost 6 bases, and 8 bases stayed unmatched. The CDR3 sequence is 14 residues long. Germline V gene data show CDR1 as GTSNPN and CDR2 as SVGIG (reference sequence). This clonotype was obtained from a man in his 60s with COVID-19, enrolled during active disease. V usage is TRBV30 and J usage is TRBJ2-7, with 7 bases matching TRBD2. The sequencing input was peripheral blood. CDR3 DNA sequence: TGTGCCTGGAGTGTAGGGGAGGGTTTGGGCGAGCAGTACTTC. Translated: CAWSVGEGLGEQYF.